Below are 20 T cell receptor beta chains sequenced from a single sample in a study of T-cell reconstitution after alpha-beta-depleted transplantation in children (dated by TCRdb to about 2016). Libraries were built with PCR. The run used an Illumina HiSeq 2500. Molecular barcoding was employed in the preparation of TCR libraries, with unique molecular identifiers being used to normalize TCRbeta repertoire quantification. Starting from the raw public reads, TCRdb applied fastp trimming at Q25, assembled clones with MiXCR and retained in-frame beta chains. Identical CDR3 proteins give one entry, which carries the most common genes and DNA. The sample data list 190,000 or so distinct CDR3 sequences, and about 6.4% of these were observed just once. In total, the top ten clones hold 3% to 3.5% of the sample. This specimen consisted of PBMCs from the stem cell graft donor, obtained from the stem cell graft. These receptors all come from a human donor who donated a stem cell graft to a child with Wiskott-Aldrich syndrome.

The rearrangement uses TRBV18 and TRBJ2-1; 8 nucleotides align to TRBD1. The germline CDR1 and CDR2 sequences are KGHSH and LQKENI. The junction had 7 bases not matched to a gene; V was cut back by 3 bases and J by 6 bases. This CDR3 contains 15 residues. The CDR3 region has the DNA TGTGCCAGCTCACCGGGGACAGGTCCGTCCAATGAGCAGTTCTTC. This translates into CASSPGTGPSNEQFF.

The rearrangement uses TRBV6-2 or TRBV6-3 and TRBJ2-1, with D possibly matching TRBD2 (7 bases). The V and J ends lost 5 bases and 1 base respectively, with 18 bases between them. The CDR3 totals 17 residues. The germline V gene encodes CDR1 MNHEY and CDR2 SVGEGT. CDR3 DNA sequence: TGTGCCAGCAGTCGTCGGAGGGGGGGCGATTCCTACAATGAGCAGTTCTTC. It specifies CASSRRRGGDSYNEQFF.

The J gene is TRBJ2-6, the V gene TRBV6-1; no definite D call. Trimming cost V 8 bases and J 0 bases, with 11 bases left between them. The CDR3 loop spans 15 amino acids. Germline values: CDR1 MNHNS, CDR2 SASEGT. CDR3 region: CASLQSFSGANVLTF. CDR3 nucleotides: TGTGCCAGCCTTCAAAGCTTCTCTGGGGCCAACGTCCTGACTTTC.

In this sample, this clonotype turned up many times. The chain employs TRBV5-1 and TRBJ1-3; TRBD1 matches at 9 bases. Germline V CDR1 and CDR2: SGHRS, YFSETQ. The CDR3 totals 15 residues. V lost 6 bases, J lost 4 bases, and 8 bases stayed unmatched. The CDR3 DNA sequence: TGCGCCAGCACACCCGGGACAGGGTCCGGAAACACCATATATTTT. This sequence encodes CASTPGTGSGNTIYF.

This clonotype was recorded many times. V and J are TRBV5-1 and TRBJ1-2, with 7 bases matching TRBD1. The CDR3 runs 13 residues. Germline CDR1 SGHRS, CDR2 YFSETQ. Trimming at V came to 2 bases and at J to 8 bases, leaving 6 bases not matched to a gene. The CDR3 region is CASSLGQEGGYTF. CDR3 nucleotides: TGCGCCAGCAGCTTAGGACAGGAGGGAGGCTACACCTTC.

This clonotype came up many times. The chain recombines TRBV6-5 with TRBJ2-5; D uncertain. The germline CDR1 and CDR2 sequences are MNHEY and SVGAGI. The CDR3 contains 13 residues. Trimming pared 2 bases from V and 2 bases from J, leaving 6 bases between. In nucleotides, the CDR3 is TGTGCCAGCAGTTACAACAGTCAAGAGACCCAGTACTTC. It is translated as CASSYNSQETQYF.

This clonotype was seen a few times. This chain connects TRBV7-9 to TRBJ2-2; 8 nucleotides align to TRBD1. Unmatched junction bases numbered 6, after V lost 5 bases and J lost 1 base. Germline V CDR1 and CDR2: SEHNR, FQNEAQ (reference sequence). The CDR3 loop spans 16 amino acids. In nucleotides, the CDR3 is TGTGCCAGCAGCCTGGCCGGGACAGGGAACACCGGGGAGCTGTTTTTT. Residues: CASSLAGTGNTGELFF.

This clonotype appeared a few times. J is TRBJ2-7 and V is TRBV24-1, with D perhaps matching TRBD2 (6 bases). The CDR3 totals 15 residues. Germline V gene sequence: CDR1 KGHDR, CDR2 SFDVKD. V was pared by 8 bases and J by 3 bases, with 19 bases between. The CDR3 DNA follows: TGTGCCACCATTAGGCGGGGCGGGGAGATCTACGAGCAGTACTTC. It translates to CATIRRGGEIYEQYF.

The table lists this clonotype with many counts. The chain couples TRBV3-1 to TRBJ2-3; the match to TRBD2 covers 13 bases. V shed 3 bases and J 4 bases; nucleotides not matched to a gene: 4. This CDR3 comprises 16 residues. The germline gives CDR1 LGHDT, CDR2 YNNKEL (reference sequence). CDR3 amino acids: CASSHTSGRVADTQYF. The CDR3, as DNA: TGTGCCAGCAGCCACACTAGCGGGAGGGTGGCAGATACGCAGTATTTT.

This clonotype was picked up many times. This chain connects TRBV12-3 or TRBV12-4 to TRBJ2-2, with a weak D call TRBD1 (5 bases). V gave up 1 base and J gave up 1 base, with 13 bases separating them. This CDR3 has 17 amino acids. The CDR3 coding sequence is TGTGCCAGCAGTTTAGTACGGACACTAAAGAACACCGGGGAGCTGTTTTTT. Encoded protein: CASSLVRTLKNTGELFF.

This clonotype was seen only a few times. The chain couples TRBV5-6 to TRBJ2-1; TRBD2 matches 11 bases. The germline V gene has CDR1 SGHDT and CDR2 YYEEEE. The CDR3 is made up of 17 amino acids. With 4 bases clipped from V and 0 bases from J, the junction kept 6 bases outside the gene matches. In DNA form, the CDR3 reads TGTGCCAGCAGCCCAGCTACTAGCGGGAGCTCCTACAATGAGCAGTTCTTC. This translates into CASSPATSGSSYNEQFF. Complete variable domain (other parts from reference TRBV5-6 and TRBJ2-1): DAGVTQSPTHLIKTRGQQVTLRCSPKSGHDTVSWYQQALGQGPQFIFQYYEEEERQRGNFPDRFSGHQFPNYSSELNVNALLLGDSALYLCASSPATSGSSYNEQFFGPGTRLTVL.

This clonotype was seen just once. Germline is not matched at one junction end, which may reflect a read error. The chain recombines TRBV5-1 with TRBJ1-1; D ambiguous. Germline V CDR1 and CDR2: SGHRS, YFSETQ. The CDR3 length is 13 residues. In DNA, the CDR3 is TGCGCCAGCAGCTTGGACAGCGACACTGAAGCTCTCTTT. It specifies CASSLDSDTEALF.

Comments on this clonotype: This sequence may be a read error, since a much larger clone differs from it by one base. CDR3 protein: CASSSHNRGLDEQYF. Written as DNA, the CDR3 is TGTGCCAGCAGCTCACACAACAGGGGGCTCGACGAGCAGTACTTC. The genes are TRBV6-1 and TRBJ2-7, with 9 positions matching TRBD1. The CDR3 totals 15 residues. The germline V gene has CDR1 MNHNS and CDR2 SASEGT. Germline trimming cut 6 bases from V and 5 bases from J; bases unmatched to any gene: 11.

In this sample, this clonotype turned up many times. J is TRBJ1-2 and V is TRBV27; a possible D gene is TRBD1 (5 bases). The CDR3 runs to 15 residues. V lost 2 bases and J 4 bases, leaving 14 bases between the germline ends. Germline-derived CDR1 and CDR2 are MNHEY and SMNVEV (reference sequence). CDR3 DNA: TGTGCCAGCAGTTTAAGGGGCGGGACCGTCTATGGCTACACCTTC. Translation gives CASSLRGGTVYGYTF.

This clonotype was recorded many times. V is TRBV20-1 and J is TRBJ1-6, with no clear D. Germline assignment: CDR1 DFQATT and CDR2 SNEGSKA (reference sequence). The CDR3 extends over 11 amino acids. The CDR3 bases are TGCGGTTGGTTAGGCAATTCACCCCTCCACTTT. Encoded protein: CGWLGNSPLHF.

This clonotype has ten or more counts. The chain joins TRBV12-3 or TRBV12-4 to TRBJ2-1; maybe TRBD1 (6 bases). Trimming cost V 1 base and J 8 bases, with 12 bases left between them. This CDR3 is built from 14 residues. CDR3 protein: CASSLGQEDDEQFF. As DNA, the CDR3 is TGTGCCAGCAGTTTAGGACAGGAGGATGATGAGCAGTTCTTC.

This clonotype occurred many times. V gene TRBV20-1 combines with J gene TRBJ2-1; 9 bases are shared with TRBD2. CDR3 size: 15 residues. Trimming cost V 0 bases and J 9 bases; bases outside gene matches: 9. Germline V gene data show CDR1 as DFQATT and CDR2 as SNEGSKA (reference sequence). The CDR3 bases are TGCAGTGCTAGAGAGGGGGCTAGCGGGGCGGGTGAGCAGTTCTTC. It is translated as CSAREGASGAGEQFF.

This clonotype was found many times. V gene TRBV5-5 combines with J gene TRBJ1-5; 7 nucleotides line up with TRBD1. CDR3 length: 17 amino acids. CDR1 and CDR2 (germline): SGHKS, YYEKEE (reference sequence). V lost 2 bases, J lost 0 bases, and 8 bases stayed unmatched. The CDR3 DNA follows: TGTGCCAGCAGCTTTGACGCAGGGGGGGTTAGCAATCAGCCCCAGCATTTT. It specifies CASSFDAGGVSNQPQHF.

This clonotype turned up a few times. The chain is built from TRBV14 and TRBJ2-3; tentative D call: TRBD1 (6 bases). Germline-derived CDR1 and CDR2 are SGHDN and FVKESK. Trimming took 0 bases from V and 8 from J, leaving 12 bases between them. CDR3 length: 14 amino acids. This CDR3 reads CASSQDWGRGTQYF. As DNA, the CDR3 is TGTGCCAGCAGCCAAGATTGGGGCAGGGGTACGCAGTATTTT.

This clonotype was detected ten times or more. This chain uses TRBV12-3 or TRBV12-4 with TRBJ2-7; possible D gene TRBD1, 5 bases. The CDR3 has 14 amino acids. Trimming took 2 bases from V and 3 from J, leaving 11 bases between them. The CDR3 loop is CASSLRQGNYEQYF. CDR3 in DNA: TGTGCCAGCAGTTTAAGGCAGGGTAACTACGAGCAGTACTTC.